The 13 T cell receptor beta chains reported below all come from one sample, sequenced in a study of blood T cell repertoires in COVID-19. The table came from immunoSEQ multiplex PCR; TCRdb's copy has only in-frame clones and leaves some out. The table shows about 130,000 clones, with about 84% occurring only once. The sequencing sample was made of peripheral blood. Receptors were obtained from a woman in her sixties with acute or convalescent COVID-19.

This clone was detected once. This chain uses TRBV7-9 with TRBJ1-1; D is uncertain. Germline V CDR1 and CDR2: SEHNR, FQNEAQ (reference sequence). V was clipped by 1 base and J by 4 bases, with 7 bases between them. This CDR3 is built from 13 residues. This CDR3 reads CASSLGGSTEAFF. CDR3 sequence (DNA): TGTGCCAGCAGCTTAGGAGGAAGCACTGAAGCTTTCTTT.

CDR3 loop: CTKGPPTGMVFEAFF. The CDR3 nucleotides are TGTACAAAAGGCCCCCCCACAGGGATGGTATTTGAAGCTTTCTTT. This sequence joins TRBV7-8 and TRBJ1-1, with D possibly matching TRBD1 (6 bases). Germline lookup yields CDR1 SGHVS and CDR2 FQNEAQ. This CDR3 comprises 15 residues. Together with reference TRBV7-8 and TRBJ1-1, the CDR3 gives the full variable domain: GAGVSQSPRYKVAKRGQDVALRCDPISGHVSLFWYQQALGQGPEFLTYFQNEAQLDKSGLPSDRFFAERPEGSVSTLKIQRTQQEDSAVYLCTKGPPTGMVFEAFFGQGTRLTVV.

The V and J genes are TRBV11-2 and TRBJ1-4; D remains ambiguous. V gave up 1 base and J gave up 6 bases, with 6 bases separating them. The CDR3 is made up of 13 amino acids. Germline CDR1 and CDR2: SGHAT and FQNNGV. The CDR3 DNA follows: TGTGCCAGCAGCTTAGGAACGGATGAAAAACTGTTTTTT. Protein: CASSLGTDEKLFF.

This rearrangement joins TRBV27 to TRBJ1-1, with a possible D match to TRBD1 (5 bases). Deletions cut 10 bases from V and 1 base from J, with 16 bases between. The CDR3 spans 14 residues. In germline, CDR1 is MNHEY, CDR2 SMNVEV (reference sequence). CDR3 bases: TGTGCCACCCAGGTAGACAGACAGAACACTGAAGCTTTCTTT. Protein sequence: CATQVDRQNTEAFF.

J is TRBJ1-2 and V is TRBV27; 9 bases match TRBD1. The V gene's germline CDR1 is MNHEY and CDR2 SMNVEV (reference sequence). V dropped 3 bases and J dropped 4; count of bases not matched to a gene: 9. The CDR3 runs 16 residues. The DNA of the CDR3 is TGTGCCAGCAGTTTGGGACAGGGCGGGCCGCTCTATGGCTACACCTTC. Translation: CASSLGQGGPLYGYTF.

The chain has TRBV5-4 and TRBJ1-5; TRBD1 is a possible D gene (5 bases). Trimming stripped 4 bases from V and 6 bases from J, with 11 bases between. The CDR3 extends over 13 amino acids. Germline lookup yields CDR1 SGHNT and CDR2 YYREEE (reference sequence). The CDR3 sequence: CASSQGGSQPQHF. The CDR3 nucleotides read TGTGCCAGCAGCCAGGGAGGGAGTCAGCCCCAGCATTTT. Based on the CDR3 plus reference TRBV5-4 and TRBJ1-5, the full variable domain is ETGVTQSPTHLIKTRGQQVTLRCSSQSGHNTVSWYQQALGQGPQFIFQYYREEENGRGNFPPRFSGLQFPNYSSELNVNALELDDSALYLCASSQGGSQPQHFGDGTRLSIL.

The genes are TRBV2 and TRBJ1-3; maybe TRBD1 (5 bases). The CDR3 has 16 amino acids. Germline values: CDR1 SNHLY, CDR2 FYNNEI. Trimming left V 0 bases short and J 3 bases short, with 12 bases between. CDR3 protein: CASSEAGQGFGNTIYF. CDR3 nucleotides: TGTGCCAGCAGTGAAGCGGGGCAGGGATTTGGAAACACCATATATTTT.

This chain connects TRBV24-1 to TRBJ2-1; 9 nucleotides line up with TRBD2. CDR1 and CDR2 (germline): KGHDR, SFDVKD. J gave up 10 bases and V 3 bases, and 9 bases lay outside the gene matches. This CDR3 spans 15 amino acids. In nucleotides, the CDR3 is TGTGCCACCAGTGATCCCCGCCGGACTAGCGCGGAGCAGTTCTTC. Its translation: CATSDPRRTSAEQFF.

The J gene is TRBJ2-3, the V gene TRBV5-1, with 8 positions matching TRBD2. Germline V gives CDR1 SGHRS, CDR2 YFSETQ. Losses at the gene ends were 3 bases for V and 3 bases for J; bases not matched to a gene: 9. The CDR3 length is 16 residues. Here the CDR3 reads CASSSGGGSLTDTQYF. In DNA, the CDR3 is TGCGCCAGCAGCTCCGGGGGGGGGTCCCTTACAGATACGCAGTATTTT. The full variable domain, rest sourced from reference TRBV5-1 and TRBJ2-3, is KAGVTQTPRYLIKTRGQQVTLSCSPISGHRSVSWYQQTPGQGLQFLFEYFSETQRNKGNFPGRFSGRQFSNSRSEMNVSTLELGDSALYLCASSSGGGSLTDTQYFGPGTRLTVL.

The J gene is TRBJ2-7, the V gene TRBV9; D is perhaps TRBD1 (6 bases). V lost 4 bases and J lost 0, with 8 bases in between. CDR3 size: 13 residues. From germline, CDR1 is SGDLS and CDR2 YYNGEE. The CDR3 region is CASSQGSSYEQYF. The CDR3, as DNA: TGTGCCAGCAGCCAGGGGTCCTCCTACGAGCAGTACTTC.

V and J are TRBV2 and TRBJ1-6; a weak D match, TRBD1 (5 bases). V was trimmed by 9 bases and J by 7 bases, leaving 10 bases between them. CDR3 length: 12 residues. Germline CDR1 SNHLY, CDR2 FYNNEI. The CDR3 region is CASDSPNSPLHF. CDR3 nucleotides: TGTGCCAGTGACAGTCCGAATTCACCCCTCCACTTT.

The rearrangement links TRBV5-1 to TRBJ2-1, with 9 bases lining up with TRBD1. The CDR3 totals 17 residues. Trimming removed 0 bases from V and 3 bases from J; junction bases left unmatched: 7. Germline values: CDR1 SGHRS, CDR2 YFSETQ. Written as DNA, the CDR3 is TGCGCCAGCAGCTTGGGATCCTACAGGGGGCTCTACAATGAGCAGTTCTTC. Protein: CASSLGSYRGLYNEQFF.

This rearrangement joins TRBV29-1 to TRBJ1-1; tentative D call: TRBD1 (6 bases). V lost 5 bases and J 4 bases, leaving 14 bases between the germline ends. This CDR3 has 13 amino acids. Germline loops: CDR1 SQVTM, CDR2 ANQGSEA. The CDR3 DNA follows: TGCAGCGTTTTACAGGGATTGGGCACTGAAGCTTTCTTT. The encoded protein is CSVLQGLGTEAFF. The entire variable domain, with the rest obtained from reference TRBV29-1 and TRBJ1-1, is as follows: SAVISQKPSRDICQRGTSLTIQCQVDSQVTMMFWYRQQPGQSLTLIATANQGSEATYESGFVIDKFPISRPNLTFSTLTVSNMSPEDSSIYLCSVLQGLGTEAFFGQGTRLTVV.